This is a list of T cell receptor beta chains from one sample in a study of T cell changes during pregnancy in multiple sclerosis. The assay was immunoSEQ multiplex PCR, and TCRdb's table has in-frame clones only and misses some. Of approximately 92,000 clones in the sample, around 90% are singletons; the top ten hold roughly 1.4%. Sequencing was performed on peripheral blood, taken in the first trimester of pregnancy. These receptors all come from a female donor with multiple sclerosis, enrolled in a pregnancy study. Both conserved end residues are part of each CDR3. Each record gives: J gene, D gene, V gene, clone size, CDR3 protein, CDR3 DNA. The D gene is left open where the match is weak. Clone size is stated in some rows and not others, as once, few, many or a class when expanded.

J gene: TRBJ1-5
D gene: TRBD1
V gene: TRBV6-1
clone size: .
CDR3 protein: CASSDRGLWDQPQHF
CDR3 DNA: TGTGCCAGCTCCGACAGGGGACTCTGGGATCAGCCCCAGCATTTT

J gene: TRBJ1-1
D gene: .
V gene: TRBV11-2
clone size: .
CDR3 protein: CASSVAQEAFF
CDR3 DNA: TGTGCCAGCAGCGTGGCACAAGAAGCTTTCTTT

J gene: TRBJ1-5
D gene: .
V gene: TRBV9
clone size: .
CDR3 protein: CASSVRGLYNQPQHF
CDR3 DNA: TGTGCCAGCAGCGTAAGAGGCCTATACAATCAGCCCCAGCATTTT

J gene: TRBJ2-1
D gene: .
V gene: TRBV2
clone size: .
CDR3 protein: CASSEARLAGDEQFF
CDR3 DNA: TGTGCCAGCAGTGAAGCGCGACTGGCGGGCGATGAGCAGTTCTTC

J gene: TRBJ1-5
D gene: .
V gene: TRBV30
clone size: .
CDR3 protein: CAWSVGGQPQHF
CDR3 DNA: TGTGCCTGGAGTGTAGGCGGGCAGCCCCAGCATTTT

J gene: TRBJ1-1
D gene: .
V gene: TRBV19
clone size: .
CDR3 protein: CASTESWTSTEAFF
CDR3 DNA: TGTGCCAGTACCGAATCCTGGACATCTACTGAAGCTTTCTTT

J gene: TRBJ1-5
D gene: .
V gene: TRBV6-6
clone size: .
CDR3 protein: CASSYFEANQPQHF
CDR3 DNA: TGTGCCAGCAGTTACTTTGAGGCTAATCAGCCCCAGCATTTT

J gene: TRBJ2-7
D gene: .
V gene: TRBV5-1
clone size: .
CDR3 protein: CASSPGYGYEQYF
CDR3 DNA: TGCGCCAGCAGCCCGGGGTATGGGTACGAGCAGTACTTC

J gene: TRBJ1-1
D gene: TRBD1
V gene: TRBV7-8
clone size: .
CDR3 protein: CASRSSSSTGGQGTEAFF
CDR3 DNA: TGTGCCAGCAGATCTTCCTCCTCGACAGGGGGCCAGGGCACTGAAGCTTTCTTT

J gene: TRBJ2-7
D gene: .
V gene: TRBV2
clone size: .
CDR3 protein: CASRDPSGRWYEQYF
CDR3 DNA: TGTGCCAGCAGAGACCCTAGTGGGAGGTGGTACGAGCAGTACTTC

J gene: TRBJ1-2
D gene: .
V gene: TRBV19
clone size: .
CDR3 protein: CASTEAWNYGYTF
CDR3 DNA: TGTGCCAGTACCGAGGCCTGGAACTATGGCTACACCTTC

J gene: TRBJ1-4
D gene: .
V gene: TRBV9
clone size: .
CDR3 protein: CASSVGTIKNEKLFF
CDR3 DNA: TGTGCCAGCAGCGTAGGAACAATCAAAAATGAAAAACTGTTTTTT

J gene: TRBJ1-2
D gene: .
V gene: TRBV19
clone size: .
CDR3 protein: CATGGVDGYTF
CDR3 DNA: TGTGCCACCGGGGGGGTGGATGGCTACACCTTC

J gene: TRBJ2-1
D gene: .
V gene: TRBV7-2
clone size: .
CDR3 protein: CASSTSGATNEQFF
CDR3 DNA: TGTGCCAGCAGCACGAGCGGAGCTACCAATGAGCAGTTCTTC

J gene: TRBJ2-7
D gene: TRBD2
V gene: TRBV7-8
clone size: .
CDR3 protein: CASSLAWAGGIHEQYF
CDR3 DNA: TGTGCCAGCAGCTTAGCGTGGGCGGGAGGGATCCACGAGCAGTACTTC

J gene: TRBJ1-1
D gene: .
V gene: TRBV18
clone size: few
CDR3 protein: CASSPRADVNAFF
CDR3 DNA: TGTGCCAGCTCACCACGGGCAGACGTCAACGCTTTCTTT

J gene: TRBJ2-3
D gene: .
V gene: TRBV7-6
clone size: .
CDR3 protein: CASSLGGTTDTQYF
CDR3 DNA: TGTGCCAGCAGCTTAGGCGGCACGACAGATACGCAGTATTTT

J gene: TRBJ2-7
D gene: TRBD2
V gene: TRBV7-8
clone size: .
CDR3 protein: CASSLAASGSYEQYF
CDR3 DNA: TGTGCCAGCAGCTTAGCGGCTAGCGGCTCCTACGAGCAGTACTTC

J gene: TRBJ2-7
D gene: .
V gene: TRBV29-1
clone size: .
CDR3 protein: CSVEEGSTNEQYF
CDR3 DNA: TGCAGCGTTGAGGAGGGGTCGACCAACGAGCAGTACTTC

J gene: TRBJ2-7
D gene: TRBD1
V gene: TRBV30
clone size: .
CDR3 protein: CAWGGQAYEQYF
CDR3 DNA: TGTGCCTGGGGGGGACAGGCTTACGAGCAGTACTTC

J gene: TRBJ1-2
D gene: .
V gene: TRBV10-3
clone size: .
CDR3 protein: CAISESKGVYGYTF
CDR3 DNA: TGTGCCATCAGTGAGTCAAAAGGGGTTTATGGCTACACCTTC

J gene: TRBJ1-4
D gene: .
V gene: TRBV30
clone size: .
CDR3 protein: CAWSPAGQREKLFF
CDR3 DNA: TGTGCCTGGAGCCCCGCGGGGCAAAGGGAAAAACTGTTTTTT

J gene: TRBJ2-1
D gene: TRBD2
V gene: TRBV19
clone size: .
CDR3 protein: CASTSGSSYNEQFF
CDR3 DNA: TGTGCCAGCACTAGCGGGAGCTCCTACAATGAGCAGTTCTTC

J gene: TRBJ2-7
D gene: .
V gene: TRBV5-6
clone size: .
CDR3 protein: CASSLGTTYEQYF
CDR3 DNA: TGTGCCAGCAGCTTGGGAACAACCTACGAGCAGTACTTC

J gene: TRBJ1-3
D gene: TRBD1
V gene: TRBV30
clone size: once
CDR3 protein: CAWSTGGENTIYF
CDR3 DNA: TGTGCCTGGTCGACAGGGGGGGAAAACACCATATATTTT

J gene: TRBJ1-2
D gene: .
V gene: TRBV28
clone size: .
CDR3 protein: CASSSKRHLGANSNYGYTF
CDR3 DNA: TGTGCCAGCAGTTCTAAACGGCACCTGGGGGCCAATTCTAACTATGGCTACACCTTC

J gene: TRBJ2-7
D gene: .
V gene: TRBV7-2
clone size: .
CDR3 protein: CASSPDNTYEQYF
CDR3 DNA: TGTGCCAGCAGCCCAGACAACACCTACGAGCAGTACTTC

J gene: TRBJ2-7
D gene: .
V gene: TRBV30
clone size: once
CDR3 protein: CAWAQGLAYEQYF
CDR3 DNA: TGTGCCTGGGCACAGGGTTTAGCCTACGAGCAGTACTTC

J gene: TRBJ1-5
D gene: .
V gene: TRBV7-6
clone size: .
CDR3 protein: CASSRVAGGNQPQHF
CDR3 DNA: TGTGCCAGCAGCCGCGTGGCAGGCGGGAATCAGCCCCAGCATTTT

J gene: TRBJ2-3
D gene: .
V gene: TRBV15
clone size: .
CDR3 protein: CATSTSTGRDTQYF
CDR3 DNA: TGTGCCACCAGCACATCGACAGGCAGAGATACGCAGTATTTT

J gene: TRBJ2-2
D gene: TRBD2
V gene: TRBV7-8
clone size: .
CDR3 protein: CASRRRAGGDTGELFF
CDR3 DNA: TGTGCCAGCCGTAGAAGAGCGGGAGGGGACACCGGGGAGCTGTTTTTT

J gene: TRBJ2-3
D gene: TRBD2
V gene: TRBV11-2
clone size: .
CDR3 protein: CASSLVGGSVTDTQYF
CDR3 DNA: TGTGCCAGCAGCTTAGTAGGCGGGAGTGTTACAGATACGCAGTATTTT

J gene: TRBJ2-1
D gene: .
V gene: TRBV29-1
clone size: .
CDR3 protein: CSVRTGQRVNEQFF
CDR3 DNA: TGCAGCGTAAGGACTGGGCAGAGAGTCAATGAGCAGTTCTTC

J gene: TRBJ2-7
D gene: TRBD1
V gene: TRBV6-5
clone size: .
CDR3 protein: CASTPGQGAEQYF
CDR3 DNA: TGTGCCAGCACCCCGGGACAGGGGGCCGAGCAGTACTTC

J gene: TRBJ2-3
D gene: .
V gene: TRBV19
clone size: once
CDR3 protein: CASSMLAEGTDTQYF
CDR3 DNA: TGTGCCAGTAGTATGTTGGCGGAGGGGACAGATACGCAGTATTTT

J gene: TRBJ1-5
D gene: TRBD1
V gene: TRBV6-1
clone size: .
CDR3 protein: CASSPGVTGYQPQHF
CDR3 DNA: TGTGCCAGCAGTCCAGGGGTGACAGGGTATCAGCCCCAGCATTTT

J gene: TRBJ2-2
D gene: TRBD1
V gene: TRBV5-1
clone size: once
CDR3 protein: CASVRDRGTGELFF
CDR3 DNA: TGCGCCAGCGTCCGGGACAGGGGCACCGGGGAGCTGTTTTTT

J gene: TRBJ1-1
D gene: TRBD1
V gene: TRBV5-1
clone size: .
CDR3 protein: CASSQGQGTEAFF
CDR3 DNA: TGCGCCAGCAGCCAGGGACAGGGCACTGAAGCTTTCTTT

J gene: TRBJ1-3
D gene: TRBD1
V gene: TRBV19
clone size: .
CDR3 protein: CASTTRQGITGNTIYF
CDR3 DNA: TGTGCCAGTACTACACGACAGGGGATAACAGGAAACACCATATATTTT

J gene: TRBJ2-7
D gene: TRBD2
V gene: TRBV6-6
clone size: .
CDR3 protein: CASSSLTSGRVYEQYF
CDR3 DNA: TGTGCCAGCAGTTCGTTGACTAGCGGGAGAGTGTACGAGCAGTACTTC

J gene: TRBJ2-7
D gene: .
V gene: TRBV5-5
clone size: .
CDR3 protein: CASSLQGGYEQYF
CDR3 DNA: TGTGCCAGCAGCTTGCAAGGGGGCTACGAGCAGTACTTC